This entry lists 21 T cell receptor beta chains sequenced from one sample in a study of cytomegalovirus exposure and HLA in healthy donors. Vbeta (60) and Jbeta (13) primers were used in the PCR. Measured with immunoSEQ multiplex PCR; TCRdb has only the in-frame clones, and not every one. The repertoire consists of tens of thousands of clones, with roughly three quarters occurring once and the leading ten covering 3.5% to 4.5%. The source material was PBMCs. Every receptor here comes from a man in his thirties or forties in good health and CMV-seronegative.

This clone was counted between two and nine times. The rearrangement uses TRBV5-1 and TRBJ2-1; TRBD1 aligns across 7 bases. This CDR3 is 17 amino acids long. Germline CDR1 is SGHRS and CDR2 is YFSETQ. Unmatched junction bases numbered 12, after V lost 0 bases and J lost 6 bases. The CDR3, as DNA: TGCGCCAGCAGCTTGGTCCGATCCCGACAGGGCACCAATGAGCAGTTCTTC. It encodes CASSLVRSRQGTNEQFF.

CDR3 DNA sequence: TGCAGTGCGGGACAGACTCGAGAGCAGTACTTC. Translated, it gives CSAGQTREQYF. The chain is built from TRBV20-1 and TRBJ2-7; 7 nucleotides agree with TRBD1. Germline assignment: CDR1 DFQATT and CDR2 SNEGSKA (reference sequence). CDR3 length: 11 residues. Trimming removed 6 bases from V and 7 bases from J; junction bases left unmatched: 6.

The V call is TRBV6-1, the J call TRBJ1-2; maybe TRBD1 (6 bases). V was trimmed by 2 bases and J by 8 bases, leaving 15 bases between them. Germline V lookup: CDR1 MNHNS, CDR2 SASEGT. This CDR3 contains 14 residues. The chain's CDR3 is CASSERGGRRGYTF. The CDR3 region has the DNA TGTGCCAGCAGTGAACGCGGGGGGCGCAGAGGCTACACCTTC.

The chain carries TRBV7-9 and TRBJ2-3, with D maybe TRBD2 (5 bases). V dropped 6 bases and J dropped 2 bases, with 15 bases sitting between them. Germline CDR1 is SEHNR and CDR2 is FQNEAQ (reference sequence). This CDR3 is built from 15 residues. CDR3 sequence reads: CASSYGLDNTDTQYF. DNA for the CDR3: TGTGCCAGCAGTTACGGACTGGATAACACAGATACGCAGTATTTT.

The gene calls are TRBV4-2 and TRBJ1-1; unclear D gene. CDR3 length equals 14 residues. CDR1 and CDR2 (germline): LGHNA, YNFKEQ. The V end was cut by 4 bases, the J end by 1 base, with 10 bases between. CDR3 in amino acids: CASSLGLTNTEAFF. CDR3 DNA: TGTGCCAGCAGCCTTGGACTTACGAACACTGAAGCTTTCTTT.

This clone was seen only once. The gene calls are TRBV28 and TRBJ1-3; D is unresolved. Germline loops: CDR1 MDHEN, CDR2 SYDVKM. Trimming pared 8 bases from V and 0 bases from J, leaving 14 bases between. The CDR3 is 15 amino acids. CDR3 residues: CASCAAEHSGNTIYF. CDR3 DNA: TGTGCCAGCTGTGCAGCGGAACACTCTGGAAACACCATATATTTT.

This chain connects TRBV19 to TRBJ2-7; 8 nucleotides align to TRBD1. The germline V gene has CDR1 LNHDA and CDR2 SQIVND (reference sequence). This CDR3 contains 15 residues. Trimming removed 3 bases from V and 0 bases from J; junction bases left unmatched: 4. The CDR3 reads CASSIAGQDSYEQYF. CDR3 DNA sequence: TGTGCCAGTAGTATCGCGGGACAGGACTCCTACGAGCAGTACTTC.

Regarding this clone: Relative to the germline gene, one junction end is altered; a read error may explain this. The rearrangement uses TRBV7-9 and TRBJ1-5, with D unclear. The CDR3 runs 16 residues. Germline CDR1 and CDR2: SEHNR and FQNEAQ (reference sequence). CDR3 nucleotides: TGTTCCAGCAGCTCCCTAGCGGATCATAGCAATCAGCCCCAGCATTTT. Its protein is CSSSSLADHSNQPQHF.

J is TRBJ2-7 and V is TRBV15; 9 nucleotides line up with TRBD2. The V segment lost 1 base and the J segment 2 bases; nucleotides outside the gene matches: 6. The CDR3 is 16 residues long. Germline V CDR1 and CDR2: LNHNV, YYDKDF (reference sequence). CDR3 in DNA: TGTGCCACCAGCAGAGTGTCTAGCGGGAACCCCTACGAGCAGTACTTC. This codes for CATSRVSSGNPYEQYF. Full variable domain (missing parts from reference TRBV15 and TRBJ2-7): DAMVIQNPRYQVTQFGKPVTLSCSQTLNHNVMYWYQQKSSQAPKLLFHYYDKDFNNEADTPDNFQSRRPNTSFCFLDIRSPGLGDTAMYLCATSRVSSGNPYEQYFGPGTRLTVT.

The chain is built from TRBV5-1 and TRBJ2-3; 13 bases match TRBD2. V shed 0 bases, J shed 3 bases, and the junction held 1 base outside the gene matches. The CDR3 length is 16 residues. The V gene's germline CDR1 is SGHRS and CDR2 YFSETQ. The CDR3 DNA reads as TGCGCCAGCAGCTTGGGGGGACTAGCGGGAACAGATACGCAGTATTTT. Encoded protein: CASSLGGLAGTDTQYF.

The chain recombines TRBV11-3 with TRBJ2-7, with 10 bases fitting TRBD1. Germline CDR1 and CDR2: SGHNT and YENEEA. V lost 3 bases, J lost 4 bases, and 6 bases stayed unmatched. The CDR3 has 15 amino acids. The CDR3 sequence is CASSFSTGGKYEQYF. CDR3 DNA: TGTGCCAGCAGCTTTTCGACAGGGGGCAAATACGAGCAGTACTTC.

This clone was observed once. The V and J genes are TRBV7-2 and TRBJ2-6, with unresolved D. The length of the CDR3 is 15 residues. The germline gives CDR1 SGHTA, CDR2 FQGNSA. V was shortened by 5 bases and J by 0 bases, with 8 bases between the two germline ends. CDR3 region: CASSPVFSGANVLTF. The CDR3 nucleotides are TGTGCCAGCAGCCCCGTTTTCTCTGGGGCCAACGTCCTGACTTTC.

J is TRBJ1-1 and V is TRBV2; a weak D match, TRBD1 (6 bases). Germline V gene data show CDR1 as SNHLY and CDR2 as FYNNEI. Trimming took 6 bases from V and 0 from J, leaving 11 bases between them. The CDR3 runs to 14 residues. DNA for the CDR3: TGTGCCAGCAGGTTGGACAGCTTGAACACTGAAGCTTTCTTT. Amino acid sequence: CASRLDSLNTEAFF.

The chain combines TRBV10-3 with TRBJ2-5; D not resolved. V was clipped by 4 bases and J by 1 base, with 7 bases between them. The germline V gene has CDR1 ENHRY and CDR2 SYGVKD. This CDR3 is built from 13 residues. CDR3 in DNA: TGTGCCATCAGTGCGCGCGTCCAAGAGACCCAGTACTTC. Translated, it gives CAISARVQETQYF.

There are a few counts of this clone. Here the CDR3 DNA reads TGTGCCAGCTCACCTTCCGGTGGGAACACTGAAGCTTTCTTT. Protein sequence: CASSPSGGNTEAFF. The chain carries TRBV18 and TRBJ1-1; D gene unclear. V was cut by 3 bases and J by 1 base, with 9 bases left in between. Germline V gene lookup returns CDR1 KGHSH and CDR2 LQKENI. The CDR3 runs 14 residues.

The chain employs TRBV6-5 and TRBJ1-2; D gene uncertain. The CDR3 is 15 residues long. With 2 bases removed from V and 6 bases from J, the gap between germline ends came to 16 bases. CDR1 is MNHEY, CDR2 SVGAGI, per germline. CDR3: CASSYQLGREDGYTF. CDR3 nucleotide sequence: TGTGCCAGCAGTTACCAACTTGGCCGAGAGGATGGCTACACCTTC.

This chain uses TRBV7-2 with TRBJ2-1, with 7 bases identical to TRBD1. The CDR3 loop spans 13 amino acids. Germline CDR1 and CDR2: SGHTA and FQGNSA. V was pared by 4 bases and J by 5 bases, with 2 bases of the junction left unmatched. CDR3 sequence (DNA): TGTGCCAGCAGCTGGGACAGTGACAATGAGCAGTTCTTC. Protein product: CASSWDSDNEQFF.

About this clone: A junction end diverges from the germline sequence, so it may reflect a read error. The rearrangement uses TRBV27 and TRBJ2-7, with 12 bases that match TRBD2. Germline V CDR1 and CDR2: MNHEY, SMNVEV (reference sequence). The CDR3 runs 12 residues. The CDR3 sequence: CASSLAGGQAHF. The CDR3 DNA is TGTGCCAGCAGTCTAGCGGGGGGGCAGGCCCACTTC.

This clone has just a few counts. The gene calls are TRBV27 and TRBJ2-3; 7 bases are shared with TRBD2. The CDR3 is 17 residues long. V gave up 3 bases and J gave up 0 bases; unmatched junction bases: 9. The V gene's germline CDR1 is MNHEY and CDR2 SMNVEV (reference sequence). CDR3 in DNA: TGTGCCAGCAGTTTCCTGGCGGGGGAAACTAGCACAGATACGCAGTATTTT. This gives the protein CASSFLAGETSTDTQYF.

The gene calls are TRBV19 and TRBJ1-2, with TRBD1 matching over 9 bases. With 6 bases clipped from V and 4 bases from J, the junction kept 6 bases outside the gene matches. Germline V gene lookup returns CDR1 LNHDA and CDR2 SQIVND (reference sequence). The CDR3 runs 14 residues. The CDR3, as DNA: TGTGCCAGTAGGCAAACAGGGGGCGGCTATGGCTACACCTTC. Translation gives CASRQTGGGYGYTF. The full variable domain, with the rest looked up from reference TRBV19 and TRBJ1-2, is DGGITQSPKYLFRKEGQNVTLSCEQNLNHDAMYWYRQDPGQGLRLIYYSQIVNDFQKGDIAEGYSVSREKKESFPLTVTSAQKNPTAFYLCASRQTGGGYGYTFGSGTRLTVV.

The chain is built from TRBV10-3 and TRBJ1-1, with unresolved D. V lost 11 bases to trimming and J lost 0 bases, with 16 bases between them. Germline V gene data show CDR1 as ENHRY and CDR2 as SYGVKD. CDR3 length: 14 amino acids. CDR3 residues: CASTTGSMNTEAFF. CDR3 sequence (DNA): TGTGCCTCAACGACTGGTAGCATGAACACTGAAGCTTTCTTT.